This T cell receptor (beta chain) was obtained from a study of T-cell memory formation after mild COVID-19. General study points: Chiefly within CM and EM were the contracting CD4+ clones; CD8+ ones were within EMRA. Unconfirmed was the SARS-CoV-2 specificity of second-wave clones that peaked on day 37.

Libraries for TCRalpha and TCRbeta carried sample barcodes and unique molecular identifiers via 5'RACE. TCRdb reprocessed the 5' RACE reads with MiXCR, giving one entry per CDR3 protein. The table has about 170,000 distinct CDR3 sequences, approximately 12% seen once. CDR1 SGHTA and CDR2 FQGNSA come from the germline V gene. This CDR3 contains 14 residues. The germline V and J ends were trimmed by 0 bases and 5 bases, with 10 bases remaining between them. To note about this clonotype: Its target is unknown.

The sequence derives from a man aged 18 to 30 who had mild COVID-19 (a few samples of this study predate the infection). Cell type and time point are not known. Material for sequencing was PBMCs or a T cell subset sorted from them (not recorded which). This rearrangement joins TRBV7-2 to TRBJ2-5; D remains unclear. The chain's CDR3 is CASSLAGSKETQYF. The CDR3 nucleotides read TGTGCCAGCAGCTTAGCAGGCTCGAAGGAGACCCAGTACTTC.